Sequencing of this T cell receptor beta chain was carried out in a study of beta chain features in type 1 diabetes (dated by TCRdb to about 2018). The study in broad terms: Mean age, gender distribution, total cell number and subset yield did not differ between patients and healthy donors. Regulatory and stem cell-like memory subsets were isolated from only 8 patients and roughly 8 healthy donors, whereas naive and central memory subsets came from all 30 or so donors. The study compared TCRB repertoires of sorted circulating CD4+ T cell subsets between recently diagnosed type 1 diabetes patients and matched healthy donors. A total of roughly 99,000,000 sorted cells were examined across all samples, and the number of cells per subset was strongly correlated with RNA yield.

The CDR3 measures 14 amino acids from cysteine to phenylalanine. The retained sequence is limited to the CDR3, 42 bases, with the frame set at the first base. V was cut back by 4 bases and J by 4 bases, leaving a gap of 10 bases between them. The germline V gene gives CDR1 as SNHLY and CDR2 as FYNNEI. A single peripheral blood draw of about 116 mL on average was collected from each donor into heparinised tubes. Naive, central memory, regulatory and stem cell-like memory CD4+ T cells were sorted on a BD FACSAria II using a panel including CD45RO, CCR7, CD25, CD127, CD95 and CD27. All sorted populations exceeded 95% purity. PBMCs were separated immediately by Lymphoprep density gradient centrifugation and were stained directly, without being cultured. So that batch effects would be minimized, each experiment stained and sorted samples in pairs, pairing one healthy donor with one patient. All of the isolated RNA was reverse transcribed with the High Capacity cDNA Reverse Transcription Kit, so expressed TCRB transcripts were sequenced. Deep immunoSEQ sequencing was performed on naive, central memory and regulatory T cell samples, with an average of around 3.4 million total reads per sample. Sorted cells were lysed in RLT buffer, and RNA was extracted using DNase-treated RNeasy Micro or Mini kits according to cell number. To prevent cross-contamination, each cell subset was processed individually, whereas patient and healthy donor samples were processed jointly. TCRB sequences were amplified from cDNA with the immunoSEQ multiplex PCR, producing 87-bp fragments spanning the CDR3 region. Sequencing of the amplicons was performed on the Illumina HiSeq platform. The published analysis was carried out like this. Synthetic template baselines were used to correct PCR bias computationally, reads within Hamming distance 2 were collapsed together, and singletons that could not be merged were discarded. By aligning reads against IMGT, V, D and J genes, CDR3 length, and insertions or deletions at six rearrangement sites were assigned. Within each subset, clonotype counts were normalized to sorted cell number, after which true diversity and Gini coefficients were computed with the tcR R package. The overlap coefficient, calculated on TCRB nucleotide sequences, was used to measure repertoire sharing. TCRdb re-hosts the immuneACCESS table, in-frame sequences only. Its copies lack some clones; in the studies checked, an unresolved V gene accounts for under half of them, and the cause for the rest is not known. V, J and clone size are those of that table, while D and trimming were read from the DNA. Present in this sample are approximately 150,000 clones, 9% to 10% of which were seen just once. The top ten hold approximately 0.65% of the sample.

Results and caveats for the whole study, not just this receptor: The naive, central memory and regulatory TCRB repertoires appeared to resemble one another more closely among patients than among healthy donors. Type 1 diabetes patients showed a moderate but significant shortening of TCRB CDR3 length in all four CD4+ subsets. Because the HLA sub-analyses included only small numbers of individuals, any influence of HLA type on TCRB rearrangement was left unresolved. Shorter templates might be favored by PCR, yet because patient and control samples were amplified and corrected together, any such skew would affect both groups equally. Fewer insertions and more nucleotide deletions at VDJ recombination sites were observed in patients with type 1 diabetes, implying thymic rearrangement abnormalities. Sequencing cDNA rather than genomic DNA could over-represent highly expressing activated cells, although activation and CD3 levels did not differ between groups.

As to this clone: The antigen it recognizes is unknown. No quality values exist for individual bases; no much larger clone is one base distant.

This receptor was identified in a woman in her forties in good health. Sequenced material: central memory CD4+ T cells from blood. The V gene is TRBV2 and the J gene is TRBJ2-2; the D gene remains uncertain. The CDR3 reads CASSVAAATGELFF. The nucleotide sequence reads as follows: TGTGCCAGCAGTGTCGCGGCAGCCACCGGGGAGCTGTTTTTT.